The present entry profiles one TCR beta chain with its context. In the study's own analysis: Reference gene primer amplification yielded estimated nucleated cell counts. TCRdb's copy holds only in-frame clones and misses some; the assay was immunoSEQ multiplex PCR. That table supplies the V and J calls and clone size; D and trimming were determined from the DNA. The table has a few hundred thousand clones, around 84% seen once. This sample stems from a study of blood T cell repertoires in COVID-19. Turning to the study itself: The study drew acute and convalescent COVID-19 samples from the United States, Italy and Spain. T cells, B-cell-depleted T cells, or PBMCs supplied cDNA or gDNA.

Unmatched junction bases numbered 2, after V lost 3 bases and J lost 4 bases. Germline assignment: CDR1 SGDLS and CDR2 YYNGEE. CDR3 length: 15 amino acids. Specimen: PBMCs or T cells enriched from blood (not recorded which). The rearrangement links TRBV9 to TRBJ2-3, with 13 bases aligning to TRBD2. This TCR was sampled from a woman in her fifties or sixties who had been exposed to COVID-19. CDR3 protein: CASSELAGGSDTQYF. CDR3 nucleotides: TGTGCCAGCAGCGAACTAGCGGGGGGGTCAGATACGCAGTATTTT.